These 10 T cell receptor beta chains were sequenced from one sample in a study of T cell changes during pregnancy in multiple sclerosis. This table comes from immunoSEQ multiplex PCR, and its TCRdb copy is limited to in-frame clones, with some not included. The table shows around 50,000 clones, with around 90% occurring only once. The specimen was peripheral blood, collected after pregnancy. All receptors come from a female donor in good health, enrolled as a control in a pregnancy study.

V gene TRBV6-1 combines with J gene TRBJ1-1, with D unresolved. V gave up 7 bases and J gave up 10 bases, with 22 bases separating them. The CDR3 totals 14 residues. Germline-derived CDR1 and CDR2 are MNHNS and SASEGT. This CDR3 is CASIPFAGPNPAFF. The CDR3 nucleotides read TGTGCCAGCATCCCTTTTGCGGGTCCAAACCCAGCTTTCTTT.

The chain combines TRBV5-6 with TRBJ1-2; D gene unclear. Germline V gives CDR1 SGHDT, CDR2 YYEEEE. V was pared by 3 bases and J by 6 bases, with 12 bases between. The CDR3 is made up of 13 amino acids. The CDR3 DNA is TGTGCCAGCAGCTCAACTGAGGGTCATGGCTACACCTTC. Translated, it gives CASSSTEGHGYTF.

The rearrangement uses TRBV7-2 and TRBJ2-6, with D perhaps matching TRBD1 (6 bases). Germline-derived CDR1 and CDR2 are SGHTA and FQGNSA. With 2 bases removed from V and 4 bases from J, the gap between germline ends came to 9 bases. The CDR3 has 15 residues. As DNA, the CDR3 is TGTGCCAGCAGCTTACAGGGGACCGGGGCCAACGTCCTGACTTTC. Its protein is CASSLQGTGANVLTF.

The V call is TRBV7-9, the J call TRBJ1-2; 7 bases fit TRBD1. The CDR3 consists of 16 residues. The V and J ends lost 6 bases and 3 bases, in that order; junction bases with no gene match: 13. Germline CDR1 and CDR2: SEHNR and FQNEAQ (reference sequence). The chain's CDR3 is CASSYNRDRLYYGYTF. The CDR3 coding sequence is TGTGCCAGCAGTTACAACCGGGACAGACTATACTATGGCTACACCTTC. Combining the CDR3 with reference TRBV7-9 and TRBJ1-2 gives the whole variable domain DTGVSQNPRHKITKRGQNVTFRCDPISEHNRLYWYRQTLGQGPEFLTYFQNEAQLEKSRLLSDRFSAERPKGSFSTLEIQRTEQGDSAMYLCASSYNRDRLYYGYTFGSGTRLTVV.

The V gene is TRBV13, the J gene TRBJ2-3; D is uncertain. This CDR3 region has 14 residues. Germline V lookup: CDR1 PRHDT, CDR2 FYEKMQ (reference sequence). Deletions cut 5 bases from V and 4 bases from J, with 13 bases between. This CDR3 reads CASSRSGRADTQYF. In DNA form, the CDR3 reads TGTGCCAGCAGCCGAAGTGGGCGCGCAGATACGCAGTATTTT.

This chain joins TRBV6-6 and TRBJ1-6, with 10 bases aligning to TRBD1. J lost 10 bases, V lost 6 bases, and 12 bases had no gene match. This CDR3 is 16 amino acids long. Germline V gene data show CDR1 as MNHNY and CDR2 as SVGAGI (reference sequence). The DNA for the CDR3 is TGTGCCAGCAGACCTACCGGGACAGGGGAAAGATCACCCCTCCACTTT. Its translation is CASRPTGTGERSPLHF.

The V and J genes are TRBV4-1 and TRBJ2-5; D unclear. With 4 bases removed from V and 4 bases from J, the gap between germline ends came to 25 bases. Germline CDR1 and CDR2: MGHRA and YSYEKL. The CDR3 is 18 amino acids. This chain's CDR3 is CASSPLNLVPTTPETQYF. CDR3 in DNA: TGCGCCAGCAGCCCCCTAAATCTAGTGCCCACTACACCAGAGACCCAGTACTTC.

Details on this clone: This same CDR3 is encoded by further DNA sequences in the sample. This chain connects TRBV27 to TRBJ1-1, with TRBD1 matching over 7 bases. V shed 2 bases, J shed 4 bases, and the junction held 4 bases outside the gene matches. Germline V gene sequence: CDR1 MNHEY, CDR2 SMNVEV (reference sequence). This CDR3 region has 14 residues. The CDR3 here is CASSLTGVGTEAFF. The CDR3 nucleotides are TGTGCCAGCAGTTTAACAGGGGTGGGCACTGAAGCTTTCTTT.

CDR3 region: CASSPLAGGYEQYF. The CDR3 nucleotides read TGTGCCAGCTCACCACTAGCGGGGGGGTACGAGCAGTACTTC. The rearrangement uses TRBV18 and TRBJ2-7, with 11 bases lining up with TRBD2. CDR1 is KGHSH and CDR2 is LQKENI in the germline V gene. CDR3 size: 14 residues. Losses at the gene ends were 1 base for V and 4 bases for J; bases not matched to a gene: 0.

The CDR3 protein is CASSLGDNQPQHF. The CDR3 DNA is TGCGCCAGCAGCTTGGGAGATAATCAGCCCCAGCATTTT. The V call is TRBV5-1, the J call TRBJ1-5, with D hard to call. The CDR3 is 13 residues long. The germline CDR1 and CDR2 sequences are SGHRS and YFSETQ. V lost 0 bases and J lost 4, with 5 bases in between.